This TCR beta chain was recorded in a study of CD8 T cells in ankylosing spondylitis. The TCR beta libraries were generated through quantitative 5'-RACE incorporating molecular barcodes. In TCRdb, the 5' RACE reads were re-called with MiXCR into one record per CDR3 protein. Here the sample spans some 240,000 distinct CDR3 sequences, around 25% being singletons. Study outcomes and limitations: One TCR beta motif, made up of 7 or 8 highly homologous variants, appeared characteristic of ankylosing spondylitis blood. Disease-linked clones, CD8+, were relatively rare in peripheral blood. In ankylosing spondylitis patients, matched synovial fluid reportedly showed significant enrichment of disease-linked clones.

The CDR3 runs 19 residues. Germline CDR1 and CDR2: LGHNT and FRNRAP. V lost 2 bases and J lost 0, with 19 bases in between. This clonotype came up many times. Its matching antigen is unknown. The J gene is TRBJ1-4, the V gene TRBV12-5; no definite D call. Input material: blood, either unsorted or a sorted T cell fraction (not recorded which). The TCR sequence derives from a male donor with ankylosing spondylitis or in good health (not recorded which). The CDR3 DNA follows: TGTGCTAGTGGTTTGCGGCCAAACGGGGATCCGCCAACTAATGAAAAACTGTTTTTT. Translating gives CASGLRPNGDPPTNEKLFF.